This TCR beta chain was obtained from a study of cytomegalovirus exposure and HLA in healthy donors. The study, taken as a whole, reports: Researchers catalogued under 200 TCR beta chains as cytomegalovirus-associated.

Assay: immunoSEQ multiplex PCR; the TCRdb copy retains only in-frame clones and omits some. The data contain 300,000 to 450,000 clones, approximately 90% of them singletons. The length of the CDR3 is 15 residues. V shed 1 base, J shed 4 bases, and the junction held 4 bases outside the gene matches. CDR1 is SGHKS, CDR2 YYEKEE, per germline (reference sequence). As to this clone: No antigen is known for it.

The specimen sequenced was PBMCs. The clonotype was recovered from a woman between 18 and 30 years old in good health and CMV-seronegative. The chain carries TRBV5-5 and TRBJ2-1; TRBD1 matches at 8 bases. CDR3 DNA sequence: TGTGCCAGCAGCTTGTTCAGGGGGCTATACAATGAGCAGTTCTTC. Residues: CASSLFRGLYNEQFF.